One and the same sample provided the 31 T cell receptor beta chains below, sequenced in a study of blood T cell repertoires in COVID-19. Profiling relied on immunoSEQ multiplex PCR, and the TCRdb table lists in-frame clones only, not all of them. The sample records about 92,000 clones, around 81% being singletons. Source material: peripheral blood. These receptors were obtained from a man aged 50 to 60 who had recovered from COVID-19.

CDR3 nucleotides: TGTGCCAGTAGTGCGGCAGGGACTAACACCGGGGAGCTGTTTTTT. Translated: CASSAAGTNTGELFF. The J gene is TRBJ2-2, the V gene TRBV19; D may be TRBD2 (6 bases). Germline values: CDR1 LNHDA, CDR2 SQIVND (reference sequence). The V end was cut by 5 bases, the J end by 2 bases, with 12 bases between. CDR3 length: 15 residues. Combining the CDR3 with reference TRBV19 and TRBJ2-2 gives the whole variable domain DGGITQSPKYLFRKEGQNVTLSCEQNLNHDAMYWYRQDPGQGLRLIYYSQIVNDFQKGDIAEGYSVSREKKESFPLTVTSAQKNPTAFYLCASSAAGTNTGELFFGEGSRLTVL.

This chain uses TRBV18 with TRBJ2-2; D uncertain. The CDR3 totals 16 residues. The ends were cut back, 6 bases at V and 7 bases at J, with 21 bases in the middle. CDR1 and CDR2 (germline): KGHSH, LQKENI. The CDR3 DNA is TGTGCCAGCTCTGAGGTTCATGGAATTAAAAACGGGGAGCTGTTTTTT. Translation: CASSEVHGIKNGELFF.

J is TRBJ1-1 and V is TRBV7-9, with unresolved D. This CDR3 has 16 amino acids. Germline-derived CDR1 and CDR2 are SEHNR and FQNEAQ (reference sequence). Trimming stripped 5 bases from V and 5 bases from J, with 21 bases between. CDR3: CASSPPARVSWTEAFF. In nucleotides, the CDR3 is TGTGCCAGCAGCCCTCCCGCGCGGGTTTCGTGGACTGAAGCTTTCTTT.

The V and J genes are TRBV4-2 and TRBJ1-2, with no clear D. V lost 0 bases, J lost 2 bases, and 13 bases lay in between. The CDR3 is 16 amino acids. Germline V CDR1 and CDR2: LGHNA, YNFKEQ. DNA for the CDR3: TGTGCCAGCAGCCAAGATCTTAACACGATGAACTATGGCTACACCTTC. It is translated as CASSQDLNTMNYGYTF.

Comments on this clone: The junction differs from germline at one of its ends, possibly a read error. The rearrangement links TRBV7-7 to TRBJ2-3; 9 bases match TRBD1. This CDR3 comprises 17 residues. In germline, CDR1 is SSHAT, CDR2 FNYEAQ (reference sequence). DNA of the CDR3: TGTGCTAGCAGTTGGGGACTGGGACAGGGTGCCGCAGATACGCAGTATTTT. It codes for CASSWGLGQGAADTQYF. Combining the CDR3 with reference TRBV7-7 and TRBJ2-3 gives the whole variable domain GAGVSQSPRYKVTKRGQDVTLRCDPISSHATLYWYQQALGQGPEFLTYFNYEAQPDKSGLPSDRFSAERPEGSISTLTIQRTEQRDSAMYRCASSWGLGQGAADTQYFGPGTRLTVL.

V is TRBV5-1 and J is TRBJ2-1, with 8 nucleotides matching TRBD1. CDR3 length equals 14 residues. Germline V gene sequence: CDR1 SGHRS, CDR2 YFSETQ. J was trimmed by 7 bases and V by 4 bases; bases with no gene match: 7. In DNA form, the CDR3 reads TGCGCCAGCAGCACGGGACAGGTTCGAAATGAGCAGTTCTTC. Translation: CASSTGQVRNEQFF.

The DNA of the CDR3 is TGTGCCAGCAGCATCCTGATTTTAATGGACAGGGAGGGGAAGGTTGGAGCTTTCTTT. It yields the protein CASSILILMDREGKVGAFF. The gene calls are TRBV21-1 and TRBJ1-1; TRBD1 reflects the table's D call only, with no check against the DNA. TRBV21-1 is listed as a pseudogene. This CDR3 contains 19 residues.

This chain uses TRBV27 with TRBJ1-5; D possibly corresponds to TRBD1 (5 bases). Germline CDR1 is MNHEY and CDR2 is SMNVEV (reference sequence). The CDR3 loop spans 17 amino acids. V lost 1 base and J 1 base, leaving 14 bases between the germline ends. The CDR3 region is CASSLYSAGGSNQPQHF. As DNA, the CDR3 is TGTGCCAGCAGTTTATACAGCGCCGGGGGAAGCAATCAGCCCCAGCATTTT.

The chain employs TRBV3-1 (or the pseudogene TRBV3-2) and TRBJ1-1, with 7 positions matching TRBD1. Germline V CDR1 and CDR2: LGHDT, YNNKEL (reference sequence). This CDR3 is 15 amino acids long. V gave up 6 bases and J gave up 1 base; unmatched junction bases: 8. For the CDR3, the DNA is TGTGCCAGCAGACCTTTGGACAGGCCGAACACTGAAGCTTTCTTT. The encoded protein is CASRPLDRPNTEAFF.

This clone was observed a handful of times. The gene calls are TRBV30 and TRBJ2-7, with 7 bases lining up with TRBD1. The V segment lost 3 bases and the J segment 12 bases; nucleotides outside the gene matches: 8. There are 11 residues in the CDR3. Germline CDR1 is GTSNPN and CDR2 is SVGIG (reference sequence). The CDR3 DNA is TGTGCCTGGAGAGTAGGAAGACAGGGGTACTTC. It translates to CAWRVGRQGYF.

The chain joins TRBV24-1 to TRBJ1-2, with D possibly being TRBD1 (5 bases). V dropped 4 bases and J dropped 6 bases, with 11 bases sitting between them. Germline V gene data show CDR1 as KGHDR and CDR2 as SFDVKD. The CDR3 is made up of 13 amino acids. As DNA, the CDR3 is TGTGCCACCAGTGAGCAGGGTTCGGATGGCTACACCTTC. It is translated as CATSEQGSDGYTF.

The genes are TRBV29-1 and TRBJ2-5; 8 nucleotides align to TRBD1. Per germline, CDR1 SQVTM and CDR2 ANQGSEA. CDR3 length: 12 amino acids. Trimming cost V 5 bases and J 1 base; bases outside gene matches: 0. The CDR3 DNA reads TGCAGCGTTACAGGGGGCCAAGAGACCCAGTACTTC. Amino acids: CSVTGGQETQYF.

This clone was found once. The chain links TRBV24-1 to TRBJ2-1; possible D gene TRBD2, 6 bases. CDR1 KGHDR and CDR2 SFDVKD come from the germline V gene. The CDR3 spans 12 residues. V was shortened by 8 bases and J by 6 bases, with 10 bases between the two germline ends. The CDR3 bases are TGTGCCACCACGGACTATTTCAATGAGCAGTTCTTC. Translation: CATTDYFNEQFF.

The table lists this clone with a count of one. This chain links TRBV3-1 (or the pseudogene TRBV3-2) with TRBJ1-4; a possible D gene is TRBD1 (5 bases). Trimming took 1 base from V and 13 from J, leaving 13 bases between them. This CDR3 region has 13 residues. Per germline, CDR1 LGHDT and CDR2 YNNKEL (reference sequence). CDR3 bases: TGTGCCAGCAGCCAAGTTAGTCAGGGTCGACTGTTTTTT. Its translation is CASSQVSQGRLFF.

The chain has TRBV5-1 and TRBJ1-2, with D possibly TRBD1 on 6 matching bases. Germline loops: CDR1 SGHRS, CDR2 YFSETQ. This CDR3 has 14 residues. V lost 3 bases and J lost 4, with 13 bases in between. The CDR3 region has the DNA TGCGCCAGCAGCTCCAGGGGAGAGGTCTATGGCTACACCTTC. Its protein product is CASSSRGEVYGYTF.

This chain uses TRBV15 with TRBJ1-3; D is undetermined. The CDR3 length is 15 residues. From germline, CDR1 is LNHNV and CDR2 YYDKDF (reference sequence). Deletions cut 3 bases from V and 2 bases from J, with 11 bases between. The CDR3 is CATSREPEPGNTIYF. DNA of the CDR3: TGTGCCACCAGCAGGGAGCCAGAACCTGGAAACACCATATATTTT.

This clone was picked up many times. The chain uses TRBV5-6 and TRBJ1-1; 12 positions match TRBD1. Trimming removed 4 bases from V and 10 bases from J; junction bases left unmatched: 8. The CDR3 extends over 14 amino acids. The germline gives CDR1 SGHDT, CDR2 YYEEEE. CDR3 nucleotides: TGTGCCAGCAGCCCGGGGACAGGGGGCCGTGGAGCTTTCTTT. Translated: CASSPGTGGRGAFF.

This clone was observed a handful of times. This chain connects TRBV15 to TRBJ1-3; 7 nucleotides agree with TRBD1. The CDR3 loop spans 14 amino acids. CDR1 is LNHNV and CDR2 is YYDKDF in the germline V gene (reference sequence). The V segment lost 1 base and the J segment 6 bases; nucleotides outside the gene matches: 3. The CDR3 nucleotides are TGTGCCACCAGCAGAGCCGGGACAGAAAACACCATATATTTT. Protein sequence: CATSRAGTENTIYF.

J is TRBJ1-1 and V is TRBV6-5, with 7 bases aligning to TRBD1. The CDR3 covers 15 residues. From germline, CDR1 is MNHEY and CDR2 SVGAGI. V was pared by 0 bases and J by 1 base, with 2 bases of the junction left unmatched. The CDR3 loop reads CASSYSGTANTEAFF. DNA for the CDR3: TGTGCCAGCAGTTACTCCGGGACAGCGAACACTGAAGCTTTCTTT.

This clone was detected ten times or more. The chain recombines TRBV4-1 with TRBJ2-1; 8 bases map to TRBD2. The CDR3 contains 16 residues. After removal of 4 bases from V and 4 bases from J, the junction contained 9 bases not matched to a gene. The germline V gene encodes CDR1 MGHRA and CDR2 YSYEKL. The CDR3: CASSPPERGMYNEQFF. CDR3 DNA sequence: TGCGCCAGCAGCCCGCCGGAGCGGGGGATGTACAATGAGCAGTTCTTC.

The DNA for the CDR3 is TGTGCCAGCAGTGACCTGCTACAGGGTTCCGACTATGGCTACACCTTC. Its translation: CASSDLLQGSDYGYTF. This chain joins TRBV9 and TRBJ1-2, with D perhaps matching TRBD1 (6 bases). The CDR3 spans 16 residues. The V gene's germline CDR1 is SGDLS and CDR2 YYNGEE. Trimming removed 5 bases at V and 3 bases at J, with 20 bases between.

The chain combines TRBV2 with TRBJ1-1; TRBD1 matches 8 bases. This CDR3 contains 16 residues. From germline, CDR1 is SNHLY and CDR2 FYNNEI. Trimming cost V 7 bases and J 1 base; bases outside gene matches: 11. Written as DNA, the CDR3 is TGTGCCAGCACCTTCGGACCCGGGACAGGGAACACTGAAGCTTTCTTT. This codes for CASTFGPGTGNTEAFF.

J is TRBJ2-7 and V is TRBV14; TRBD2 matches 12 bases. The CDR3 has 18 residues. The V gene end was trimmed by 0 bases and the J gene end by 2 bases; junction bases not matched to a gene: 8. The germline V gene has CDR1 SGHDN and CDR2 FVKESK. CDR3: CASSQDTSGRPWAYEQYF. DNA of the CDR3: TGTGCCAGCAGCCAAGATACTAGCGGGAGGCCGTGGGCCTACGAGCAGTACTTC.

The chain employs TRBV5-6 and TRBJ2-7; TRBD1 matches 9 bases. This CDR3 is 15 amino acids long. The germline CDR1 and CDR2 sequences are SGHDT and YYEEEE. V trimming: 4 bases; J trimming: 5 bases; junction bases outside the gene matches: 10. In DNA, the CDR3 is TGTGCCAGCAGCGGATCCGGGACAGGGTACCACGAGCAGTACTTC. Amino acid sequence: CASSGSGTGYHEQYF.

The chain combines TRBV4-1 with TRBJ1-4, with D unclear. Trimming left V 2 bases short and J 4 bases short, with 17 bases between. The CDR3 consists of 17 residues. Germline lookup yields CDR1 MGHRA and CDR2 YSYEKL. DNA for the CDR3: TGCGCCAGCAGCCAACCCTCTTTGCGGCAGTTTAATGAAAAACTGTTTTTT. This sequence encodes CASSQPSLRQFNEKLFF.

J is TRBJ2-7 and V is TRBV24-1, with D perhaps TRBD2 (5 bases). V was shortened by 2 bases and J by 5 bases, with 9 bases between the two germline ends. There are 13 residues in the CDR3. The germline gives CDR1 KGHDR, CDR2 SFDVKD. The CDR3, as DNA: TGTGCCACCAGTGATTATGGGAGTAACGAGCAGTACTTC. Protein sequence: CATSDYGSNEQYF.

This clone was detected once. This chain's CDR3 is CASSSSAAPLGVSGANVLTF. The CDR3 bases are TGTGCCAGTAGTAGTAGTGCAGCCCCCTTGGGAGTCTCTGGGGCCAACGTCCTGACTTTC. The J gene is TRBJ2-6, the V gene TRBV19; TRBD2 is a possible D gene (5 bases). V was pared by 4 bases and J by 0 bases, with 22 bases between. Germline values: CDR1 LNHDA, CDR2 SQIVND (reference sequence). The CDR3 is made up of 20 amino acids.

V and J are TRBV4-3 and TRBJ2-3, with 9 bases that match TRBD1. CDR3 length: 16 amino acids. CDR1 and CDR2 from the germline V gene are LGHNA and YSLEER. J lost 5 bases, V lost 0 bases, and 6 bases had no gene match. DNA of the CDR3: TGCGCCAGCAGCCAAGATTTTGGGACAGGGTTAGATACGCAGTATTTT. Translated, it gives CASSQDFGTGLDTQYF.

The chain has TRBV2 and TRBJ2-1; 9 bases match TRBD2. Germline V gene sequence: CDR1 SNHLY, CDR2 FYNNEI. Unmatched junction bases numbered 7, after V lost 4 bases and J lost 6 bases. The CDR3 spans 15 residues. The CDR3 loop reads CASSGGLAGSNEQFF. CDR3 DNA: TGTGCCAGCAGTGGAGGGCTAGCGGGAAGCAATGAGCAGTTCTTC.

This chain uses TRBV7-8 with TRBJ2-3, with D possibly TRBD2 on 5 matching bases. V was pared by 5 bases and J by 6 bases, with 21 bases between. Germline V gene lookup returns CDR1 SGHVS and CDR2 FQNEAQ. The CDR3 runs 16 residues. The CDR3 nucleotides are TGTGCCAGCAGCGGCGGCCAGCGGCTCGCGGCGGATACGCAGTATTTT. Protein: CASSGGQRLAADTQYF. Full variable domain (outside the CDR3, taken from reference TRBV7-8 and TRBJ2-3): GAGVSQSPRYKVAKRGQDVALRCDPISGHVSLFWYQQALGQGPEFLTYFQNEAQLDKSGLPSDRFFAERPEGSVSTLKIQRTQQEDSAVYLCASSGGQRLAADTQYFGPGTRLTVL.

The CDR3 is CAWSPGLAGGQETQYF. CDR3 in DNA: TGTGCCTGGAGTCCGGGACTAGCGGGGGGACAAGAGACCCAGTACTTC. The chain employs TRBV30 and TRBJ2-5; 15 positions match TRBD2. CDR1 is GTSNPN, CDR2 SVGIG, per germline (reference sequence). The CDR3 contains 16 residues. The junction had 3 bases not matched to a gene; V was cut back by 2 bases and J by 2 bases.